The entry that follows covers one T cell receptor beta chain sequence. The data were produced by immunoSEQ multiplex PCR, yet TCRdb's version contains in-frame clones alone and is incomplete. The sample records 300,000 to 400,000 clones, roughly 90% being singletons. The sample comes from a study of blood T cell repertoires in COVID-19. Across the study: Whether acute or convalescent, the COVID-19 samples came from the United States, Italy and Spain. In each case, the material was cDNA or gDNA derived from T cells, B-cell-depleted T cells, or PBMCs.

Germline V lookup: CDR1 LNHDA, CDR2 SQIVND (reference sequence). CDR3 size: 14 residues. The junction had 7 bases not matched to a gene; V was cut back by 4 bases and J by 6 bases. Clinical histories supplied by participants themselves formed the basis of cohort assignment. Each recovered donor of Cohort 3 presented with two negative PCRs, clearance, or symptom resolution. The sequenced material came from PBMCs or T cells enriched from blood (not recorded which). The receptor's source is a man between 60 and 75 years old who had recovered from COVID-19. This chain links TRBV19 with TRBJ1-1; 8 bases agree with TRBD1. As DNA, the CDR3 is TGTGCCAGTAGTACGGACAGGGTACGGTCTGAAGCTTTCTTT. This encodes CASSTDRVRSEAFF.